What follows are 19 T cell receptor beta chains derived from one specimen sequenced in a study of T cells in Graves' hyperthyroidism and ophthalmopathy (dated by TCRdb to about 2019). Library construction relied on multiplex PCR. These reads were obtained on an Illumina HiSeq 2000. TCR beta CDR3 regions were amplified from RNA transcripts. For the first round of RT-PCR on the TCR CDR3, the HTBI primer set was used together with the Qiagen OneStep RT-PCR kit. Clones were called with MiXCR by TCRdb after fastp trimmed the public reads at Q25, and only in-frame beta chains were retained. Each entry merges the rows of one CDR3 protein and shows their most common DNA and genes. The sample has about 740,000 distinct CDR3 sequences on record, less than 15% of them singletons. The ten largest make up roughly 10% of the sample. The source material was blood. The receptors originated from a woman between 18 and 29 years old with Graves' hyperthyroidism.

The CDR3 spells CATSDPEWDIQYF. Here the CDR3 DNA reads TGTGCCACCAGTGACCCCGAGTGGGACATTCAGTACTTC. V and J are TRBV24-1 and TRBJ2-4; no clear D gene. The germline V gene encodes CDR1 KGHDR and CDR2 SFDVKD. The CDR3 spans 13 residues. Deletions cut 4 bases from V and 8 bases from J, with 11 bases between.

V usage is TRBV6-5 and J usage is TRBJ2-6, with D tentatively TRBD1 (5 bases). The CDR3 loop spans 16 amino acids. Looked up from germline, CDR1 is MNHEY and CDR2 is SVGAGI. V dropped 4 bases and J dropped 4 bases, with 14 bases sitting between them. CDR3 sequence (DNA): TGTGCCAGCAGTTCTCAGGGCGCGAAAGGGGCCAACGTCCTGACTTTC. As protein: CASSSQGAKGANVLTF.

This clonotype was picked up many times. The chain is built from TRBV2 and TRBJ2-3; a weak D match, TRBD2 (6 bases). V was clipped by 6 bases and J by 2 bases, with 18 bases between them. The V gene's germline CDR1 is SNHLY and CDR2 FYNNEI. CDR3 size: 16 residues. CDR3 sequence: CASSPGRGTSTDTQYF. The CDR3 DNA reads as TGTGCCAGCAGCCCGGGTCGGGGGACCTCCACAGATACGCAGTATTTT. Using reference TRBV2 and TRBJ2-3 for the parts outside the CDR3, the full variable domain is EPEVTQTPSHQVTQMGQEVILRCVPISNHLYFYWYRQILGQKVEFLVSFYNNEISEKSEIFDDQFSVERPDGSNFTLKIRSTKLEDSAMYFCASSPGRGTSTDTQYFGPGTRLTVL.

This rearrangement joins TRBV7-9 to TRBJ1-6; D gene uncertain. With 3 bases removed from V and 8 bases from J, the gap between germline ends came to 11 bases. The CDR3 is 14 residues long. Germline-derived CDR1 and CDR2 are SEHNR and FQNEAQ (reference sequence). CDR3 nucleotide sequence: TGTGCCAGCAGCTTCGGCTCAAGGGATTCACCCCTCCACTTT. It specifies CASSFGSRDSPLHF.

This clonotype showed up many times. The genes are TRBV7-9 and TRBJ1-5; D gene ambiguous. V lost 4 bases, J lost 7 bases, and 14 bases lay in between. This CDR3 region has 14 residues. Germline loops: CDR1 SEHNR, CDR2 FQNEAQ (reference sequence). The CDR3 spells CASSSGGWEQPQHF. CDR3 bases: TGTGCCAGCAGCTCCGGCGGATGGGAACAGCCCCAGCATTTT.

This clonotype was seen repeatedly, ten times or more. This sequence joins TRBV28 and TRBJ2-3; 8 nucleotides line up with TRBD1. This CDR3 has 15 residues. Germline trimming cut 6 bases from V and 1 base from J; bases unmatched to any gene: 6. Germline V gene sequence: CDR1 MDHEN, CDR2 SYDVKM. CDR3 DNA: TGTGCCAGCAGGACAGGGGAATGGGGCACAGATACGCAGTATTTT. Protein: CASRTGEWGTDTQYF.

This chain links TRBV6-1 with TRBJ2-1; tentative D call: TRBD2 (7 bases). Trimming pared 2 bases from V and 2 bases from J, leaving 16 bases between. In germline, CDR1 is MNHNS, CDR2 SASEGT. The CDR3 runs to 17 residues. The CDR3 region is CASSERQWGGPYNEQFF. CDR3 DNA: TGTGCCAGCAGTGAAAGACAGTGGGGGGGGCCCTACAATGAGCAGTTCTTC.

This clonotype has just a few counts. J is TRBJ1-5 and V is TRBV2; D unresolved. V gave up 6 bases and J gave up 1 base, with 13 bases separating them. Looked up from germline, CDR1 is SNHLY and CDR2 is FYNNEI. The CDR3 contains 15 residues. The DNA for the CDR3 is TGTGCCAGCAGGCTGGAAGAGACCAGCAATCAGCCCCAGCATTTT. Amino acid sequence: CASRLEETSNQPQHF.

This clonotype came up many times. The chain links TRBV2 to TRBJ2-3; perhaps D is TRBD1 or TRBD2 (5 bases each). Germline assignment: CDR1 SNHLY and CDR2 FYNNEI. V was pared by 4 bases and J by 3 bases, with 14 bases between. The CDR3 extends over 15 amino acids. CDR3 in DNA: TGTGCCAGCAGTGTGAGGGAGAGGGGAACAGATACGCAGTATTTT. Protein product: CASSVRERGTDTQYF.

This clonotype was found many times. The V and J genes are TRBV20-1 and TRBJ2-7; weak D call: TRBD1 (5 bases). The length of the CDR3 is 12 residues. V dropped 5 bases and J dropped 2 bases, with 10 bases sitting between them. Per the germline V gene, CDR1 is DFQATT and CDR2 is SNEGSKA (reference sequence). For the CDR3, the DNA is TGCAGTGCTCGGACATCGACCTACGAGCAGTACTTC. Its translation is CSARTSTYEQYF.

The chain recombines TRBV4-1 with TRBJ2-7; TRBD1 is a possible D gene (6 bases). The germline gives CDR1 MGHRA, CDR2 YSYEKL. The V and J ends lost 5 bases and 4 bases respectively, with 24 bases between them. This CDR3 is 17 amino acids long. DNA of the CDR3: TGCGCCAGCAGCTCCGGGTTTGTTGGTCAGGGGCGGTACGAGCAGTACTTC. This sequence encodes CASSSGFVGQGRYEQYF.

This clonotype has at least ten counts. The chain employs TRBV27 and TRBJ1-4; 8 positions match TRBD1. The CDR3 has 15 amino acids. Losses at the gene ends were 4 bases for V and 6 bases for J; bases not matched to a gene: 7. From germline, CDR1 is MNHEY and CDR2 SMNVEV (reference sequence). Here the CDR3 reads CASSSPGTGYEKLFF. In DNA form, the CDR3 reads TGTGCCAGCAGTTCCCCCGGGACAGGTTATGAAAAACTGTTTTTT.

This clonotype has a count of ten or more. The chain employs TRBV20-1 and TRBJ2-7; the D gene is possibly TRBD1 (6 bases). The CDR3 is 14 residues long. The V gene lost 0 bases and the J gene lost 6 bases, with 15 bases spanning the gap. Germline V CDR1 and CDR2: DFQATT, SNEGSKA (reference sequence). The CDR3 is CSARDPRGMSEQYF. DNA of the CDR3: TGCAGTGCTAGAGATCCCAGGGGAATGAGCGAGCAGTACTTC.

This clonotype was counted between two and nine times. The V gene is TRBV13, the J gene TRBJ2-3; no clear D. In germline, CDR1 is PRHDT, CDR2 FYEKMQ (reference sequence). Trimming took off 1 base at V and 1 base at J, with 15 bases between the two ends. This CDR3 has 17 residues. CDR3 loop: CASSLVGGGIRTDTQYF. As DNA, the CDR3 is TGTGCCAGCAGCTTAGTGGGCGGTGGGATACGCACAGATACGCAGTATTTT. The whole variable domain, remainder taken from reference TRBV13 and TRBJ2-3, is AAGVIQSPRHLIKEKRETATLKCYPIPRHDTVYWYQQGPGQDPQFLISFYEKMQSDKGSIPDRFSAQQFSDYHSELNMSSLELGDSALYFCASSLVGGGIRTDTQYFGPGTRLTVL.

The chain carries TRBV3-1 and TRBJ2-7; 12 positions agree with TRBD2. This CDR3 region has 16 residues. V trimming: 3 bases; J trimming: 0 bases; junction bases outside the gene matches: 3. Germline V gene sequence: CDR1 LGHDT, CDR2 YNNKEL (reference sequence). CDR3 amino acids: CASSQQGLAGSYEQYF. For the CDR3, the DNA is TGTGCCAGCAGCCAGCAGGGACTAGCGGGCTCCTACGAGCAGTACTTC.

This clonotype has a count of ten or more. The chain is built from TRBV7-8 and TRBJ2-7; 7 bases are shared with TRBD2. CDR1 and CDR2 from the germline V gene are SGHVS and FQNEAQ. V dropped 5 bases and J dropped 0; count of bases not matched to a gene: 7. The CDR3 consists of 15 residues. Here the CDR3 reads CASSRIERDSYEQYF. The CDR3, as DNA: TGTGCCAGCAGCCGAATCGAGCGGGACTCCTACGAGCAGTACTTC.

This clonotype was seen a handful of times. The J gene is TRBJ2-6, the V gene TRBV7-3; D might be TRBD2 (6 bases). Germline-derived CDR1 and CDR2 are SGHTA and FQGTGA. V lost 5 bases, J lost 0 bases, and 14 bases lay in between. The CDR3 runs 17 residues. The CDR3 protein is CASSLHGGSSGANVLTF. CDR3 nucleotides: TGTGCCAGCAGCCTGCATGGAGGGAGCTCTGGGGCCAACGTCCTGACTTTC.

This clonotype was counted only a few times. A read error may be the cause here, since a much bigger clone is one base away. J is TRBJ1-1 and V is TRBV3-1; 12 positions agree with TRBD1. CDR3 length: 14 amino acids. Germline CDR1 reads LGHDT; CDR2 reads YNNKEL (reference sequence). CDR3 in DNA: TGTGCCAGCAGCCCAGGGGACAGGGGGCGAGGAGCTCTCTTT. Encoded protein: CASSPGDRGRGALF.

This clonotype was counted many times. V and J are TRBV3-1 and TRBJ2-7; maybe TRBD1 (6 bases). Trimming pared 1 base from V and 2 bases from J, leaving 9 bases between. CDR3 length: 14 amino acids. From germline, CDR1 is LGHDT and CDR2 YNNKEL (reference sequence). CDR3: CASSQVPGAYEQYF. The CDR3 DNA sequence: TGTGCCAGCAGCCAAGTTCCAGGGGCCTACGAGCAGTACTTC.